This TCR beta chain comes out of a study of cytomegalovirus exposure and HLA in healthy donors. Overall study results and limits: Within an earlier analysis, most TCR beta V segments proved productive either about 90% or about 30% of the time. Researchers left out some V segments, among them TRBV6-2 and TRBV6-3, as indistinguishable. TCR beta chain V- and J-gene trimming was linked, in a later analysis, to a missense variant in DCLRE1C. The later analysis indicated that the majority of CMV-associated TCR beta chains appeared HLA-restricted.

This clone was observed a few times. What it recognizes is unknown. The V gene's germline CDR1 is MNHEY and CDR2 SMNVEV (reference sequence). The junction had 4 bases not matched to a gene; V was cut back by 2 bases and J by 1 base. The CDR3 covers 17 residues. The PCR made use of 60 Vbeta and 13 Jbeta primers. The table came from immunoSEQ multiplex PCR; TCRdb's copy has only in-frame clones and leaves some out. This repertoire shows 150,000 to 200,000 clones, approximately 72% found once; its top ten account for roughly 1.9%. The sequenced material came from PBMCs. The V gene is TRBV27, the J gene TRBJ2-5; 13 nucleotides align to TRBD2. This receptor was taken from a female donor in good health and CMV-seronegative. The CDR3 sequence: CASSLLGLAGVQETQYF. The DNA of the CDR3 is TGTGCCAGCAGTTTACTCGGACTAGCGGGGGTCCAAGAGACCCAGTACTTC.